The next 15 T cell receptor beta chains were all read from a single sample in a study of CD8 T cells in ankylosing spondylitis. TCRdb re-analysed the 5' RACE reads in MiXCR, keeping a single row per CDR3 protein. The table has some 250,000 distinct CDR3 sequences, 20% to 30% seen once. Sequenced: blood, either unsorted or a sorted T cell fraction (not recorded which). The receptors stem from a male donor with ankylosing spondylitis or in good health (not recorded which).

The chain recombines TRBV20-1 with TRBJ1-5; D uncertain. This CDR3 is built from 14 residues. CDR1 is DFQATT and CDR2 is SNEGSKA in the germline V gene (reference sequence). V lost 2 bases and J lost 2, with 10 bases in between. The DNA of the CDR3 is TGCAGTGCTAGACCCGGGCCGGGCAATCAGCCCCAGCATTTT. This codes for CSARPGPGNQPQHF.

This clonotype was found many times. V is TRBV4-1 and J is TRBJ1-4, with a possible D match to TRBD1 (6 bases). V shed 0 bases and J shed 4 bases, with 12 bases lying between them. Germline loops: CDR1 MGHRA, CDR2 YSYEKL. This CDR3 is 16 amino acids long. CDR3 bases: TGCGCCAGCAGCCAAGATCCAGGACAGATTAATGAAAAACTGTTTTTT. Protein product: CASSQDPGQINEKLFF.

The V call is TRBV29-1, the J call TRBJ1-1; a weak D match, TRBD1 (5 bases). The V and J ends lost 2 bases and 0 bases respectively, with 10 bases between them. The CDR3 sequence is 14 residues long. Per the germline V gene, CDR1 is SQVTM and CDR2 is ANQGSEA. The CDR3 is CSVERGTMNTEAFF. The CDR3 nucleotides read TGCAGCGTTGAACGAGGGACCATGAACACTGAAGCTTTCTTT. The full variable domain, in which reference TRBV29-1 and TRBJ1-1 provide the parts outside the CDR3, is SAVISQKPSRDICQRGTSLTIQCQVDSQVTMMFWYRQQPGQSLTLIATANQGSEATYESGFVIDKFPISRPNLTFSTLTVSNMSPEDSSIYLCSVERGTMNTEAFFGQGTRLTVV.

This clonotype was seen ten or more times. V and J are TRBV27 and TRBJ2-1, with TRBD1 matching 11 bases. Germline V gene data show CDR1 as MNHEY and CDR2 as SMNVEV (reference sequence). The CDR3 has 14 amino acids. The junction had 3 bases not matched to a gene; V was cut back by 5 bases and J by 6 bases. CDR3 DNA: TGTGCCAGCAGTACCGGGACAGGGGGCAATGAGCAGTTCTTC. It codes for CASSTGTGGNEQFF.

This clonotype appeared many times. V is TRBV28 and J is TRBJ1-2; 8 bases are shared with TRBD1. The CDR3 loop spans 14 amino acids. The germline V gene encodes CDR1 MDHEN and CDR2 SYDVKM. J gave up 2 bases and V 8 bases, and 7 bases lay outside the gene matches. Here the CDR3 DNA reads TGTGCCAGCGGGCAAGGACAGGGAAACTATGGCTACACCTTC. Its translation is CASGQGQGNYGYTF.

This clonotype was observed a few times. This chain connects TRBV12-3 or TRBV12-4 to TRBJ2-1; 10 positions match TRBD1. The CDR3 consists of 13 residues. V lost 7 bases, J lost 6 bases, and 3 bases stayed unmatched. The CDR3 protein is CASIRTGGNEQFF. For the CDR3, the DNA is TGTGCCAGCATCCGGACAGGGGGCAATGAGCAGTTCTTC.

In its sample, this clonotype was seen once. Here the CDR3 reads CASILNAGGAGELFF. The CDR3 DNA reads TGTGCCAGCATCCTCAATGCGGGGGGCGCCGGGGAGCTGTTTTTT. The chain couples TRBV6-5 to TRBJ2-2; 8 positions agree with TRBD2. Looked up from germline, CDR1 is MNHEY and CDR2 is SVGAGI. Trimming removed 7 bases from V and 6 bases from J; junction bases left unmatched: 10. The CDR3 length is 15 residues.

The table lists this clonotype with many counts. The chain has TRBV30 and TRBJ2-3, with TRBD1 identical over 7 bases. The germline V gene has CDR1 GTSNPN and CDR2 SVGIG (reference sequence). The CDR3 is 14 amino acids. V was pared by 0 bases and J by 4 bases, with 4 bases of the junction left unmatched. For the CDR3, the DNA is TGTGCCTGGAGTGTAGGGACAGCTTCAGATACGCAGTATTTT. The encoded protein is CAWSVGTASDTQYF.

This clonotype was seen at least ten times. In DNA, the CDR3 is TGCAGCGTTGGGACTAAAGCGGATACGCAGTATTTT. This encodes CSVGTKADTQYF. V usage is TRBV29-1 and J usage is TRBJ2-3; D possibly corresponds to TRBD2 (6 bases). The CDR3 loop spans 12 amino acids. Germline CDR1 and CDR2: SQVTM and ANQGSEA. V dropped 4 bases and J dropped 6 bases, with 11 bases sitting between them.

The chain uses TRBV12-3 or TRBV12-4 and TRBJ2-5; D is unclear. Between the trimmed V and J ends, which lost 4 bases and 2 bases, there was a span of 8 bases. This CDR3 has 13 residues. The CDR3 loop is CASSWPRQETQYF. The CDR3 DNA sequence: TGTGCCAGCAGTTGGCCTAGACAAGAGACCCAGTACTTC.

This clonotype has ten or more counts. V usage is TRBV5-1 and J usage is TRBJ1-1; 7 bases map to TRBD1. Germline CDR1 SGHRS, CDR2 YFSETQ. CDR3 length: 15 amino acids. Trimming removed 3 bases from V and 1 base from J; junction bases left unmatched: 6. This CDR3 is CASSWNRGGNTEAFF. As DNA, the CDR3 is TGCGCCAGCAGCTGGAACAGGGGAGGGAACACTGAAGCTTTCTTT.

This clonotype was seen ten or more times. The chain carries TRBV6-2 or TRBV6-3 and TRBJ1-4; D not resolved. V was cut by 2 bases and J by 8 bases, with 6 bases left in between. CDR1 is MNHEY, CDR2 SVGEGT, per germline. CDR3 length: 12 amino acids. CDR3 sequence (DNA): TGTGCCAGCAGTTACGCCGGGGAAAAACTGTTTTTT. Its protein product is CASSYAGEKLFF.

This clonotype showed up just a few times. The gene calls are TRBV7-2 and TRBJ1-2; 9 nucleotides agree with TRBD1. This CDR3 has 14 residues. V lost 7 bases and J lost 2; bases outside the gene matches: 5. Germline V gives CDR1 SGHTA, CDR2 FQGNSA. The CDR3 protein is CASTFGQGNYGYTF. CDR3 sequence (DNA): TGTGCCAGCACCTTTGGACAGGGGAACTATGGCTACACCTTC.

This CDR3 reads CASSLASLRETQYF. CDR3 nucleotide sequence: TGTGCCAGCAGCTTGGCTTCTCTCCGAGAGACCCAGTACTTC. J is TRBJ2-5 and V is TRBV5-6, with D unresolved. This CDR3 has 14 amino acids. CDR1 SGHDT and CDR2 YYEEEE come from the germline V gene. Between the trimmed V and J ends, which lost 0 bases and 4 bases, there was a span of 10 bases.

This clonotype has just a few counts. The V call is TRBV12-3 or TRBV12-4, the J call TRBJ2-5; tentatively, D is TRBD1 (5 bases). The CDR3 sequence is 13 residues long. V was cut by 8 bases and J by 3 bases, with 13 bases left in between. Written as DNA, the CDR3 is TGTGCCAGCGTGTGGGAAGGGGAAGAGACCCAGTACTTC. It translates to CASVWEGEETQYF.